This T cell receptor (beta chain) was identified during a study of cytomegalovirus exposure and HLA in healthy donors. Study results and limitations: In a later analysis, HLA-associated TCR beta chains were more clonally expanded than equally common others.

Remarks on this clone: What it binds is unknown.

Primers for the PCR totalled 60 Vbeta and 13 Jbeta. Sequencing used immunoSEQ multiplex PCR; TCRdb keeps in-frame clones, though not all of them. The data hold about 170,000 clones, with about 76% observed a single time. Germline CDR1 and CDR2: SGHTA and FQGTGA. This CDR3 is 15 amino acids long. Unmatched junction bases numbered 5, after V lost 2 bases and J lost 7 bases. The chain joins TRBV7-3 to TRBJ2-1; TRBD2 aligns across 10 bases. The sample was PBMCs. This receptor was identified in a woman between 18 and 30 years old in good health and CMV-seropositive. In nucleotides, the CDR3 is TGTGCCAGCAGCTTAGGGCGAGCGGGGGGGAATGAGCAGTTCTTC. Amino acids: CASSLGRAGGNEQFF.